This T cell receptor (beta chain) was documented in a study of blood T cell repertoires in COVID-19. About the research overall: Collection of acute and convalescent COVID-19 samples took place in the United States, Italy and Spain. Sample material is recorded as cDNA or gDNA derived from T cells, B-cell-depleted T cells, or PBMCs.

Clones were sequenced by immunoSEQ multiplex PCR, and TCRdb holds only the in-frame ones, with some missing. The sample yields 37,000 or so clones, under 90% seen once. This clonotype originated in a man between 65 and 85 years old with acute or convalescent COVID-19. The sample consisted of peripheral blood.

CDR3 coding DNA: TGTGCCAGCAGCCCCGAGGCTTGGAAGACCCAGTACTTC. As protein: CASSPEAWKTQYF. The rearrangement uses TRBV9 and TRBJ2-5, with D uncertain. V lost 4 bases, J lost 6 bases, and 13 bases lay in between. The germline CDR1 and CDR2 sequences are SGDLS and YYNGEE. CDR3 length equals 13 residues.